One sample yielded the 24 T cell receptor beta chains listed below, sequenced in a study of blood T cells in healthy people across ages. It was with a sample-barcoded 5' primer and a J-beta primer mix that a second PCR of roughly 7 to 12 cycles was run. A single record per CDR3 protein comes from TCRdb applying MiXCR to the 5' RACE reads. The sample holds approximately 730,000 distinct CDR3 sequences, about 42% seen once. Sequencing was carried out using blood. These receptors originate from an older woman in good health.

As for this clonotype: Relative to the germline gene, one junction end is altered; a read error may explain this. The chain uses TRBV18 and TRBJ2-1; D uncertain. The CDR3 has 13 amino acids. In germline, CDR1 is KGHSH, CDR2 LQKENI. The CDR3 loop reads CASSPPGDNAQFF. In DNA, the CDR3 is TGTGCCAGCTCACCACCAGGAGACAATGCGCAGTTCTTC.

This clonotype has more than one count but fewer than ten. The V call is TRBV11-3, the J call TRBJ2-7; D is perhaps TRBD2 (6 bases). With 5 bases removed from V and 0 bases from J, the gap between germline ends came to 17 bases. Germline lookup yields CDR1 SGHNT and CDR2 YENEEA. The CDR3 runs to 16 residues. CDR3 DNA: TGTGCCAGCAGCCGTGGGGGGTCGGGTCCCTCCTACGAGCAGTACTTC. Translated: CASSRGGSGPSYEQYF. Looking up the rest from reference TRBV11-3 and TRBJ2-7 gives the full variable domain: EAGVVQSPRYKIIEKKQPVAFWCNPISGHNTLYWYLQNLGQGPELLIRYENEEAVDDSQLPKDRFSAERLKGVDSTLKIQPAELGDSAVYLCASSRGGSGPSYEQYFGPGTRLTVT.

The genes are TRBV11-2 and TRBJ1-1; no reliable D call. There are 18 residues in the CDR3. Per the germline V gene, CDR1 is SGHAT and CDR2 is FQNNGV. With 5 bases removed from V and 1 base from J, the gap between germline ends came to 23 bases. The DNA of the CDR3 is TGTGCCAGCAGCATACTCAGGCCTTTCGTCAATAGGAACACTGAAGCTTTCTTT. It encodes CASSILRPFVNRNTEAFF.

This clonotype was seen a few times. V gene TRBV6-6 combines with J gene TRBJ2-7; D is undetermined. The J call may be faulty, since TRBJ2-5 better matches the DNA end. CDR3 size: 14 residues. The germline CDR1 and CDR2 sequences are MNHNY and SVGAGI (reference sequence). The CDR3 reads CASSHGLVGETQYF. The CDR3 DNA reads TGTGCCAGCAGTCACGGGCTAGTTGGTGAGACCCAGTACTTC.

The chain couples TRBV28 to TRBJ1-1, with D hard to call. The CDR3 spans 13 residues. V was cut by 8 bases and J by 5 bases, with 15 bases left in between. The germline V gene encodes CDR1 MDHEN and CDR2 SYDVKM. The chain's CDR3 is CASLKGFGTEAFF. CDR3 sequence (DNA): TGTGCCAGCTTAAAAGGTTTCGGGACTGAAGCTTTCTTT.

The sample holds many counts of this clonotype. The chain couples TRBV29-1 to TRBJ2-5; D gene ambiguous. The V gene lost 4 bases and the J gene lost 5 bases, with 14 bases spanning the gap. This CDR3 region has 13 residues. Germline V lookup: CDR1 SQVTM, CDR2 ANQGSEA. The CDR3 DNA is TGCAGCGTTGCTCCTTCAGTCCCTGAGACCCAGTACTTC. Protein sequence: CSVAPSVPETQYF.

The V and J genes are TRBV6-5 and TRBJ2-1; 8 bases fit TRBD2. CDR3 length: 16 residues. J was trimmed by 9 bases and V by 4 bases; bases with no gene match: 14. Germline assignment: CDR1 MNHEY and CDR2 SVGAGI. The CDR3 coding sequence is TGTGCCAGCAGTTCCCCCGGGACTAGTGGGGGCAGTGAGCAGTTCTTC. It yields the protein CASSSPGTSGGSEQFF.

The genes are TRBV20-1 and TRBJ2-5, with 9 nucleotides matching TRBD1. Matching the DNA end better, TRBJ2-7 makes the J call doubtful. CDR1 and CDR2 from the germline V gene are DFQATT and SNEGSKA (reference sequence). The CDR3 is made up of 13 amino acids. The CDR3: CSGWKGQGNEQYF. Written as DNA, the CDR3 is TGCAGCGGATGGAAGGGACAGGGTAACGAGCAGTACTTC.

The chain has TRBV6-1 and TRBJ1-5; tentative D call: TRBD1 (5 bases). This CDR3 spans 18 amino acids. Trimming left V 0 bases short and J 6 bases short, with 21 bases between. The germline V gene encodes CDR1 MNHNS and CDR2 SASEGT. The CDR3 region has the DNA TGTGCCAGCAGTGAAGCCGGCGTTGAGGGAAGAAGGGGTCAGCCCCAGCATTTT. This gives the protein CASSEAGVEGRRGQPQHF.

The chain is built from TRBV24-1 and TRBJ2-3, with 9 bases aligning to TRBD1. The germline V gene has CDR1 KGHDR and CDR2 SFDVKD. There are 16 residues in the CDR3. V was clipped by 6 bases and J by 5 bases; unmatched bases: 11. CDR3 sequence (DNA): TGTGCCACCAGTCACCAACAGGGGGCAGGTGTAGATACGCAGTATTTT. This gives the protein CATSHQQGAGVDTQYF.

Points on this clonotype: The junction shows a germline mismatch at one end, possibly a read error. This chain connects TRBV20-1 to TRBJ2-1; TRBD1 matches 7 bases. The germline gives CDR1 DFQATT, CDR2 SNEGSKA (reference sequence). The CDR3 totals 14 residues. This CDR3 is CSASTDRTENAQFF. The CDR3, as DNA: TGCAGTGCTAGTACGGACAGGACAGAGAATGCGCAGTTCTTC.

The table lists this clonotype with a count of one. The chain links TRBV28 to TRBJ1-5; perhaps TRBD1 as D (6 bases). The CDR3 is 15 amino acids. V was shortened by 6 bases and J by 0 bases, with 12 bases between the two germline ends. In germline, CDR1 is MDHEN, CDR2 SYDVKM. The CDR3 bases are TGTGCCAGCAGGGGGTGGACAGCTAGCAATCAGCCCCAGCATTTT. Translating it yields CASRGWTASNQPQHF.

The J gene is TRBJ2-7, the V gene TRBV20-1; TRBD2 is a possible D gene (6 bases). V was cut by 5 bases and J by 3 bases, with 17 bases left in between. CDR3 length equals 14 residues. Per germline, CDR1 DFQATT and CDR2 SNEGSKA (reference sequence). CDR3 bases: TGCAGTGCTTCAAGGGTTGCGGGGAACTACGAGCAGTACTTC. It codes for CSASRVAGNYEQYF.

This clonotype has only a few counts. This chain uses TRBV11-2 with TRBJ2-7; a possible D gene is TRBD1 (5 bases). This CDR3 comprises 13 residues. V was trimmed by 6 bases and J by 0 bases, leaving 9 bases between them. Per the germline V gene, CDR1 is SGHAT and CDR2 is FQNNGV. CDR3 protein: CASRTTGSYEQYF. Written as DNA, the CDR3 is TGTGCCAGCAGAACTACAGGCTCCTACGAGCAGTACTTC.

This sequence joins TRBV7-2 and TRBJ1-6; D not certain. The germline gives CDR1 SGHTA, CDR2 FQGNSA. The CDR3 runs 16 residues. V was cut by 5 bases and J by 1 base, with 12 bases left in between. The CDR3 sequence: CASSGRRVSYNSPLHF. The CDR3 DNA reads TGTGCCAGCAGCGGTCGGCGGGTTTCCTATAATTCACCCCTCCACTTT.

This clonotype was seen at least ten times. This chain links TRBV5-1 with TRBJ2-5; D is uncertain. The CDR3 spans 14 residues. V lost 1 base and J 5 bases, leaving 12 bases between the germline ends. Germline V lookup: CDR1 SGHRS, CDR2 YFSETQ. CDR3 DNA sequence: TGCGCCAGCAGCTTGAATCCCGACGGGGAGACCCAGTACTTC. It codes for CASSLNPDGETQYF. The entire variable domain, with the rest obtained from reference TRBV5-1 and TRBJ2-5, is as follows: KAGVTQTPRYLIKTRGQQVTLSCSPISGHRSVSWYQQTPGQGLQFLFEYFSETQRNKGNFPGRFSGRQFSNSRSEMNVSTLELGDSALYLCASSLNPDGETQYFGPGTRLLVL.

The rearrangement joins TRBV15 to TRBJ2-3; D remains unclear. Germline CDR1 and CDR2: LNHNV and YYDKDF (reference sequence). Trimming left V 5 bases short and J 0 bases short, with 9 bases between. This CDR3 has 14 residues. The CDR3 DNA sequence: TGTGCCACCAGCTCCCGGATTAGCACAGATACGCAGTATTTT. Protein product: CATSSRISTDTQYF.

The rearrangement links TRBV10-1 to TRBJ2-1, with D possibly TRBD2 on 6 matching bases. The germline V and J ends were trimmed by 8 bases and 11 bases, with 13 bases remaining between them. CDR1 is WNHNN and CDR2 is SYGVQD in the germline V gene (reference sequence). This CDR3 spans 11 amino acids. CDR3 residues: CASRSGTQQFF. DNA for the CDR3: TGCGCCAGCCGCTCCGGGACTCAGCAGTTCTTC.

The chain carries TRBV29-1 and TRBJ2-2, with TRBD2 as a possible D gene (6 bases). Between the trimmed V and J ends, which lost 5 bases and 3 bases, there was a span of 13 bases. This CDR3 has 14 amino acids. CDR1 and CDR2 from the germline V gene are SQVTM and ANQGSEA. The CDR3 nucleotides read TGCAGCGTTAGGGTGCGGGAAGACACCGGGGAGCTGTTTTTT. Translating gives CSVRVREDTGELFF.

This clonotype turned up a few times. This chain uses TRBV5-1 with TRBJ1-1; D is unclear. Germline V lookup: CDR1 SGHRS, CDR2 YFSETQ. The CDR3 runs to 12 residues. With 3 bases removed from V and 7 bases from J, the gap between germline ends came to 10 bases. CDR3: CASSSAGIEAFF. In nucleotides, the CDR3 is TGCGCCAGCAGCTCGGCGGGCATTGAAGCTTTCTTT.

The CDR3 spells CASSPQYNEQYF. The DNA for the CDR3 is TGTGCCAGCAGCCCCCAATACAATGAGCAGTACTTC. This chain links TRBV27 with TRBJ2-5; D is unclear. CDR1 and CDR2 from the germline V gene are MNHEY and SMNVEV (reference sequence). The CDR3 totals 12 residues. Trimming took off 6 bases at V and 11 bases at J, with 16 bases between the two ends.

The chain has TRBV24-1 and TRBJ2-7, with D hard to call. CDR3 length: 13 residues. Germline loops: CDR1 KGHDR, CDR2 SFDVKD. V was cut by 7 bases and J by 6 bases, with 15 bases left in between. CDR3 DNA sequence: TGTGCCACCAGCGCCGACAAGGTCGGCGAGCAGTACTTC. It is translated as CATSADKVGEQYF.

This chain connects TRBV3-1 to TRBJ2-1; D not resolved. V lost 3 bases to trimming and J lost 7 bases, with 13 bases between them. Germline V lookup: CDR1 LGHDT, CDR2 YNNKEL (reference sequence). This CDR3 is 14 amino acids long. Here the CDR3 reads CASSHVRKENEQFF. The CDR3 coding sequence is TGTGCCAGCAGCCACGTTCGTAAGGAGAATGAGCAGTTCTTC.

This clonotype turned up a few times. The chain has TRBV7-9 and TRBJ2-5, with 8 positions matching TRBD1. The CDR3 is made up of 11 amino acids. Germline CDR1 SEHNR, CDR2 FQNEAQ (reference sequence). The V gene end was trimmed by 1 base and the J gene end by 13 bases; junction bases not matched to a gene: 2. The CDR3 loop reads CASSLGGTGYF. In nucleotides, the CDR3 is TGTGCCAGCAGCTTAGGAGGGACAGGGTACTTC.